The rows below give T cell receptor beta chains drawn from one sample of a study of Ad26.COV2.S vaccination and SARS-CoV-2 variants. Method: immunoSEQ multiplex PCR; TCRdb's copy keeps in-frame clones and lacks some. The data contain over 130,000 clones, roughly 85% of them singletons. The sample in question was peripheral blood, obtained after recovery from COVID-19. The receptor set was obtained from a human donor who had recovered from COVID-19. Both conserved end residues are part of each CDR3. Each record gives: CDR3 protein, CDR3 DNA, D gene, clone size, V gene, J gene. D genes are given only for firm matches. Rows give clone size only sometimes, using once, few, many, or a class for an expanded clone.

CASSSSNRVGTDTQYF,TGTGCCAGCAGCTCCTCTAACAGGGTTGGCACAGATACGCAGTATTTT,.,.,TRBV7-6,TRBJ2-3
CASSYPSTGDQPQHF,TGTGCCAGCAGTTACCCATCCACAGGGGATCAGCCCCAGCATTTT,TRBD1,.,TRBV6-6,TRBJ1-5
CASSPPGDRVDGYTF,TGTGCCAGCAGCCCCCCCGGGGACAGGGTGGATGGCTACACCTTC,TRBD1,.,TRBV7-2,TRBJ1-2
CATSRRGDGTEAFF,TGTGCCACCAGCAGGAGGGGGGATGGCACTGAAGCTTTCTTT,.,.,TRBV15,TRBJ1-1
CASSQDRPREQFF,TGCGCCAGCAGCCAAGATCGGCCCCGGGAGCAGTTCTTC,.,.,TRBV4-3,TRBJ2-1
CASSQDEDLDNSPLHF,TGCGCCAGCAGCCAAGATGAGGATCTTGATAATTCACCCCTCCACTTT,.,.,TRBV4-3,TRBJ1-6
CATSRKSYPDDTIYF,TGTGCCACCAGCAGAAAATCTTACCCGGACGACACCATATATTTT,.,.,TRBV15,TRBJ1-3
CASSPPAGGKSGYTF,TGTGCCAGCAGCCCGCCGGCAGGGGGCAAGAGTGGCTACACCTTC,TRBD1,few,TRBV11-2,TRBJ1-2
CASSLGGYGYTF,TGTGCCAGCAGCTTAGGAGGATATGGCTACACCTTC,.,.,TRBV7-9,TRBJ1-2
CASSFGSVAGANVLTF,TGTGCCAGCAGCTTTGGGTCAGTCGCTGGGGCCAACGTCCTGACTTTC,.,.,TRBV5-4,TRBJ2-6
CAWSALIQGQGGSGNTIYF,TGTGCCTGGAGTGCCCTCATCCAGGGGCAGGGAGGCTCTGGAAACACCATATATTTT,.,.,TRBV30,TRBJ1-3
CASSSVRDRGSGYTF,TGCGCCAGCAGCTCCGTCCGGGACAGGGGCTCCGGCTACACCTTC,TRBD1,.,TRBV4-1,TRBJ1-2
CSVVGGDRSVYGYTF,TGCAGCGTTGTGGGGGGGGACAGGTCTGTCTATGGCTACACCTTC,TRBD1,.,TRBV29-1,TRBJ1-2
CASSFGVEGYTF,TGTGCCAGCAGTTTTGGCGTGGAGGGCTACACCTTC,.,.,TRBV28,TRBJ1-2